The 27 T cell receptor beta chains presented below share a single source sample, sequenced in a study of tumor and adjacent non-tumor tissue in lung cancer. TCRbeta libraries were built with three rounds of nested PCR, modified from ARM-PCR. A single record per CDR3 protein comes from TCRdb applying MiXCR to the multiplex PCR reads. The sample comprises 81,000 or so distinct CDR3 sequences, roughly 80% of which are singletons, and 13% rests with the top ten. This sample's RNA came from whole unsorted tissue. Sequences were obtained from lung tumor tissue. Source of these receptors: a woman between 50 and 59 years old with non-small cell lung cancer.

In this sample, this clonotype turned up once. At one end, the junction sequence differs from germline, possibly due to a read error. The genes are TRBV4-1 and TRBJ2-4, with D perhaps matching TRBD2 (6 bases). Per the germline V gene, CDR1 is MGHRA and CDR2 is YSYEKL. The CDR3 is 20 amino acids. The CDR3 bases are TGCGCCAGCAGCCAAGAGATGTGGCGGGATGGCTCCTTAGCCAAAAACACTCAGTACTTC. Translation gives CASSQEMWRDGSLAKNTQYF.

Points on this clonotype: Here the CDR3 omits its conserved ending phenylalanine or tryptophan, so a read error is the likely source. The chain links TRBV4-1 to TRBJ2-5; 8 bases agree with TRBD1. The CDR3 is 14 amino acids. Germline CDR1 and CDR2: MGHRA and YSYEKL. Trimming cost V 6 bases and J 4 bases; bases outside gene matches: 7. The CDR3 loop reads CASRQIGQGETQYL. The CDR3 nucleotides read TGCGCCAGCAGGCAAATTGGACAGGGAGAGACCCAGTACTTA.

CDR3 amino acids: CANSQRGTAGRAYNEQFF. Written as DNA, the CDR3 is TGTGCCAACAGTCAACGTGGGACAGCCGGCCGGGCCTACAATGAGCAGTTCTTC. This chain uses TRBV4-2 with TRBJ2-1; 7 bases map to TRBD1. The V gene's germline CDR1 is LGHNA and CDR2 YNFKEQ. V lost 10 bases, J lost 2 bases, and 20 bases stayed unmatched. The CDR3 has 18 residues.

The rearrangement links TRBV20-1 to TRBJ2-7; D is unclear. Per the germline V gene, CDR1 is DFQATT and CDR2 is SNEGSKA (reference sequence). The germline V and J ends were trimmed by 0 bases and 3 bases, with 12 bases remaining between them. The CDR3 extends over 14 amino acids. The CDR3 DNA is TGCAGTGCTAGAGAACCACAAACCTTCTACGAGCAGTACTTC. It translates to CSAREPQTFYEQYF.

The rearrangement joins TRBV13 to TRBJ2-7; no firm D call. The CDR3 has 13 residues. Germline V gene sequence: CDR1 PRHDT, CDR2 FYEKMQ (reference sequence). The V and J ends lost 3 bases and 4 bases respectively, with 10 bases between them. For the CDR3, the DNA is TGTGCCAGCAGCTTTGGGCCATGTTACGAGCAGTACTTC. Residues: CASSFGPCYEQYF.

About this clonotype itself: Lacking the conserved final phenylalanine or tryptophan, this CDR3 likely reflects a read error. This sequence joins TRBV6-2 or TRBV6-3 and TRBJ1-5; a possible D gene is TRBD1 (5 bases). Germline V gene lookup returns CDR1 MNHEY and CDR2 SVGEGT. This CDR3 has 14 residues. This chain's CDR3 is CASTQGTGYQLQHL. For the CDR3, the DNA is TGTGCCAGCACCCAAGGGACTGGTTATCAGCTCCAGCATTTA.

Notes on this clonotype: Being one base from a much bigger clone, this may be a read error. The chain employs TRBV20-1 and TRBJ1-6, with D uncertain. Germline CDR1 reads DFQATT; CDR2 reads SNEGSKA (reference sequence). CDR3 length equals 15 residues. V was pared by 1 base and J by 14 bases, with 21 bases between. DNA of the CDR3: TGCAGTGCTAGAGTCGCGAACGGGCCCTACTCATCCCTCCACTTT. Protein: CSARVANGPYSSLHF.

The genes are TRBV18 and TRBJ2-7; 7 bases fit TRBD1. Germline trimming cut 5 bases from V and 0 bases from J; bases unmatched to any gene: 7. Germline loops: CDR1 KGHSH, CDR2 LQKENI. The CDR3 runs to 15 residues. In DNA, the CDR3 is TGTGCCAGCTCAGGAAGACAGGGACGCTCCTACGAGCAGTACTTC. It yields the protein CASSGRQGRSYEQYF.

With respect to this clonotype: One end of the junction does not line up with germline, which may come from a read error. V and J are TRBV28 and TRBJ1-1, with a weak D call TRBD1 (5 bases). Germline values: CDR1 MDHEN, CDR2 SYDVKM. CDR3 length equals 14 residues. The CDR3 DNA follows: TGTGCCAGCAAACCACAGGAGGTTAACATTGAAGCTTTCTTT. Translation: CASKPQEVNIEAFF. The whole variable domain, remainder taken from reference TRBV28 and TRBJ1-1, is DVKVTQSSRYLVKRTGEKVFLECVQDMDHENMFWYRQDPGLGLRLIYFSYDVKMKEKGDIPEGYSVSREKKERFSLILESASTNQTSMYLCASKPQEVNIEAFFGQGTRLTVV.

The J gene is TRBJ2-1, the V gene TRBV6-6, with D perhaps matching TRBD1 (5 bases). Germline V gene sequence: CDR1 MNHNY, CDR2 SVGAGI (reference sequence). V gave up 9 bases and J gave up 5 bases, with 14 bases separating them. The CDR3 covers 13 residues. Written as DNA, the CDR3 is TGTGCCAGTAGGACAAGGAACGACAATGAGCAGTTCTTC. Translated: CASRTRNDNEQFF.

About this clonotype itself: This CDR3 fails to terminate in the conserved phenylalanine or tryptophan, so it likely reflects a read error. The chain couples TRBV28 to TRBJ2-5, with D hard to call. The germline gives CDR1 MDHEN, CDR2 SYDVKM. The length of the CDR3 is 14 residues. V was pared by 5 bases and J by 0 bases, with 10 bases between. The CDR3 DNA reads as TGTGCCAGCAGTCCCCGAACATACCAAGAGACCCAGTACCTC. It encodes CASSPRTYQETQYL.

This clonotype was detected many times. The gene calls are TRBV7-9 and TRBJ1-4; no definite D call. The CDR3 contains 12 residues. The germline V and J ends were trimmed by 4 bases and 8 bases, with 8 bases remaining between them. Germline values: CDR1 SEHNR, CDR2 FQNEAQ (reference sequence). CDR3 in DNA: TGTGCCAGCAGCTCGGAGGAAGAAAAACTGTTTTTT. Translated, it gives CASSSEEEKLFF.

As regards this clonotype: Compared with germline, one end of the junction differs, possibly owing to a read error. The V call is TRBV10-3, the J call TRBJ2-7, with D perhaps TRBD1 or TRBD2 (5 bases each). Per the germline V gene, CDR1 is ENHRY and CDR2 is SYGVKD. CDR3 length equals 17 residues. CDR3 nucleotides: TGTGCCATCAGTGCCAGTTCTGGGATTGGGGGAACCTACGAACAGTACTTC. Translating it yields CAISASSGIGGTYEQYF.

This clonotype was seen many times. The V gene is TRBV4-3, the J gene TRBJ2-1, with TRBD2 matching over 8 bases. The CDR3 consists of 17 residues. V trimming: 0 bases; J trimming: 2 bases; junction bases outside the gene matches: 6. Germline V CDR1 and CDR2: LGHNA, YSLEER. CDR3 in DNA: TGCGCCAGCAGCCAAGAAGAAGCGGGAGAGCCCTACAATGAGCAGTTCTTC. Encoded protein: CASSQEEAGEPYNEQFF.

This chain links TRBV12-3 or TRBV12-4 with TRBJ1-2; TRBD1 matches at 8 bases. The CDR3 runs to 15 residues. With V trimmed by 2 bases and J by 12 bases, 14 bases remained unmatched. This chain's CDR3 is CASSLQGAHGYGNTF. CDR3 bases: TGTGCCAGCAGTTTACAGGGGGCCCACGGATATGGAAACACCTTC.

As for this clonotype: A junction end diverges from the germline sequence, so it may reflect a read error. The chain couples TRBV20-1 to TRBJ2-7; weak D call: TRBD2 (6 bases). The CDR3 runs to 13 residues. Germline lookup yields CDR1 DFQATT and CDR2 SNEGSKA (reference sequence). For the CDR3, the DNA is TGCAGTGCTAACCCGCGGGGCTCCTACGAGCAGCACTTC. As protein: CSANPRGSYEQHF.

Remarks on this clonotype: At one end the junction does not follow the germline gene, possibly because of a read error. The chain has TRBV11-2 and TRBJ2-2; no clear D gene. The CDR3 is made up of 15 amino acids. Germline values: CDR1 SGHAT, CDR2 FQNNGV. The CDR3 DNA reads TGTGCTAGCAGCTTAGAGGCGTCAGTCATGAGGGAGCTGTTTTTT. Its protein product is CASSLEASVMRELFF.

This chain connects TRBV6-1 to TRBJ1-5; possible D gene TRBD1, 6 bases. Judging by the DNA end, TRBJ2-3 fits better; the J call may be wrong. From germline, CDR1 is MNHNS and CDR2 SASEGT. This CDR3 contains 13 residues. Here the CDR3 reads CASSVQGNQPQYF. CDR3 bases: TGTGCCAGCAGTGTCCAGGGGAATCAGCCTCAGTATTTT.

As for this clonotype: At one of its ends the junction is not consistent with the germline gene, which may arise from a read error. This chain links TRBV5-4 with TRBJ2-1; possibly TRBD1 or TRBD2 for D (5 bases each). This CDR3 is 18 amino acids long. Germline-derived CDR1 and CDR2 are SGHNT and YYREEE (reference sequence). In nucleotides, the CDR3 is TGTGCCAACAGCTTGAGGGCTCTGGTCCGTGGGGCGTTGGATGAGCAGTTCTTC. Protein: CANSLRALVRGALDEQFF.

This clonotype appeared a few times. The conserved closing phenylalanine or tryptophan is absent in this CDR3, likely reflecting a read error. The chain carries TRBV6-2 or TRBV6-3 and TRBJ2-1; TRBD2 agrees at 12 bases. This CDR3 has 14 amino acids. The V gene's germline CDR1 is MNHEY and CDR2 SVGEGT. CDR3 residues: CASRTSGTNNEQFL. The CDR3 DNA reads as TGTGCTAGTAGGACTAGCGGGACTAACAATGAGCAGTTCCTC.

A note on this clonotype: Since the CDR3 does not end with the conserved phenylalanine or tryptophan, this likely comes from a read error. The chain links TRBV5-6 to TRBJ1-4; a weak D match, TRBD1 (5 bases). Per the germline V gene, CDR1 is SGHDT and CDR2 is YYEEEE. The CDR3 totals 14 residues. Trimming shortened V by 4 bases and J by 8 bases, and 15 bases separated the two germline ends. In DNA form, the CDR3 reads TGTGCCAGCAGCCTGGGGGGAAGCAGCGAAAAACTGTTTTCC. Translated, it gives CASSLGGSSEKLFS.

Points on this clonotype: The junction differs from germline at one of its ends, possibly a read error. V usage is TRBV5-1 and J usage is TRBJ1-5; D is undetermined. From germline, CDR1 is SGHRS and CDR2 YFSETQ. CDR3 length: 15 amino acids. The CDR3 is CASSLDPVINQPQQF. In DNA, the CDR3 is TGCGCCAGCAGCTTGGATCCAGTAATCAATCAGCCCCAGCAATTT. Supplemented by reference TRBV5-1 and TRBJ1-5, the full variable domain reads KAGVTQTPRYLIKTRGQQVTLSCSPISGHRSVSWYQQTPGQGLQFLFEYFSETQRNKGNFPGRFSGRQFSNSRSEMNVSTLELGDSALYLCASSLDPVINQPQQFGDGTRLSIL.

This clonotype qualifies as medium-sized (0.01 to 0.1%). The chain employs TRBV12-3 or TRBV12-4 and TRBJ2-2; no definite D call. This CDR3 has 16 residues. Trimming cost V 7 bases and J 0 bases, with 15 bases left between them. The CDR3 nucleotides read TGTGCCAGCAATACCGCCAGGAGAACGAACACCGGGGAGCTGTTTTTT. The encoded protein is CASNTARRTNTGELFF.

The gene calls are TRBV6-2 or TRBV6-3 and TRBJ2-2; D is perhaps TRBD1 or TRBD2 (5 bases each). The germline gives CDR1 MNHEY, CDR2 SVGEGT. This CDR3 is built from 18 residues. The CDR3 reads CVSSYGASKTANTGELFF. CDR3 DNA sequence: TGTGTCAGTAGTTACGGGGCTAGTAAAACGGCGAACACCGGGGAGCTGTTTTTT.

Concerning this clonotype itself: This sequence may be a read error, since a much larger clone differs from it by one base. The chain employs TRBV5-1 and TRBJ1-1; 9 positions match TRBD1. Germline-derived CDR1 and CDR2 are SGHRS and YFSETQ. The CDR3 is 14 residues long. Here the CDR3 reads CASNLAGTGPEAFF. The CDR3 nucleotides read TGCGCCAGCAACTTGGCGGGGACAGGGCCTGAAGCTTTCTTT.

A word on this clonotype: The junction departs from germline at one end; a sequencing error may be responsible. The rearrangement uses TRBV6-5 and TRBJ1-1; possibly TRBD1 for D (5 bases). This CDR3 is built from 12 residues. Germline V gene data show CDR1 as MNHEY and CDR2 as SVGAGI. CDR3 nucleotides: TGCGCCAGCAGTCGCGGGGGAAATGAAGCTTTCTTT. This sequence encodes CASSRGGNEAFF.

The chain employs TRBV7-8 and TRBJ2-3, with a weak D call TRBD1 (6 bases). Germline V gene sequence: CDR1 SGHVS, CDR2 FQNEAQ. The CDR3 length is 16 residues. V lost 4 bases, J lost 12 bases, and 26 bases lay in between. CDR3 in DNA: TGTGCCAGCAGCTCAAATGTAGGGGGAGTTACAGATATCCAGTATTTT. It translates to CASSSNVGGVTDIQYF.